The rows below give T cell receptor beta chains drawn from one sample of a study of blood T cell repertoires in COVID-19. The assay was immunoSEQ multiplex PCR, and TCRdb's table has in-frame clones only and misses some. The sample lists over 10,000 clones; around four fifths were seen once. Sample: peripheral blood. The receptors stem from a woman older than 75 with acute or convalescent COVID-19. Both conserved end residues are part of each CDR3. D genes are given only for firm matches. A row's size may be missing; if present it is once, few, many or a size class.

CDR3 length: 14; D gene: TRBD2; clone size: .; J gene: TRBJ2-2; V gene: TRBV29-1; CDR3 protein: CSVERGSGTGELFF; CDR3 DNA: TGCAGCGTTGAGCGGGGGAGCGGCACCGGGGAGCTGTTTTTT
CDR3 length: 16; D gene: .; clone size: .; J gene: TRBJ2-5; V gene: TRBV5-1; CDR3 protein: CASSRAAVAAQETQYF; CDR3 DNA: TGCGCCAGCAGCCGAGCCGCGGTGGCAGCCCAAGAGACCCAGTACTTC
CDR3 length: 15; D gene: .; clone size: .; J gene: TRBJ1-2; V gene: TRBV7-9; CDR3 protein: CASSLTRTASYGYTF; CDR3 DNA: TGTGCCAGCAGCCTCACGAGGACAGCGAGCTATGGCTACACCTTC
CDR3 length: 11; D gene: .; clone size: few; J gene: TRBJ1-2; V gene: TRBV28; CDR3 protein: CASSLNYGYTF; CDR3 DNA: TGTGCCAGCAGCCTTAACTATGGCTACACCTTC
CDR3 length: 13; D gene: .; clone size: .; J gene: TRBJ1-6; V gene: TRBV27; CDR3 protein: CASSHQQDSPLHF; CDR3 DNA: TGTGCCAGCAGTCACCAACAAGATTCACCCCTCCACTTT
CDR3 length: 13; D gene: .; clone size: .; J gene: TRBJ1-2; V gene: TRBV3-1/TRBV3-2; CDR3 protein: CASSQDPGGGYTF; CDR3 DNA: TGTGCCAGCAGCCAAGATCCCGGCGGGGGCTACACCTTC
CDR3 length: 15; D gene: TRBD1; clone size: .; J gene: TRBJ2-1; V gene: TRBV11-3; CDR3 protein: CASSLAGQGAGEQFF; CDR3 DNA: TGTGCCAGCAGCTTAGCGGGACAGGGGGCTGGAGAGCAGTTCTTC
CDR3 length: 12; D gene: .; clone size: few; J gene: TRBJ2-5; V gene: TRBV29-1; CDR3 protein: CSVLPGQETQYF; CDR3 DNA: TGCAGCGTTTTACCAGGCCAAGAGACCCAGTACTTC
CDR3 length: 16; D gene: .; clone size: .; J gene: TRBJ2-7; V gene: TRBV15; CDR3 protein: CATSRDRVTASYEQYF; CDR3 DNA: TGTGCCACCAGCAGGGATCGGGTGACAGCTTCCTACGAGCAGTACTTC
CDR3 length: 16; D gene: TRBD1; clone size: .; J gene: TRBJ2-2; V gene: TRBV19; CDR3 protein: CASSALTGGYTGELFF; CDR3 DNA: TGTGCCAGTAGTGCCTTGACAGGGGGATACACCGGGGAGCTGTTTTTT
CDR3 length: 13; D gene: TRBD1; clone size: .; J gene: TRBJ1-1; V gene: TRBV29-1; CDR3 protein: CSGMGQGYTEAFF; CDR3 DNA: TGCAGCGGTATGGGACAGGGTTACACTGAAGCTTTCTTT
CDR3 length: 14; D gene: TRBD2; clone size: .; J gene: TRBJ2-2; V gene: TRBV19; CDR3 protein: CASTPGGAVGELFF; CDR3 DNA: TGTGCCAGTACCCCGGGGGGGGCGGTCGGGGAGCTGTTTTTT
CDR3 length: 13; D gene: .; clone size: .; J gene: TRBJ1-5; V gene: TRBV2; CDR3 protein: CASSREGNQPQHF; CDR3 DNA: TGTGCCAGCAGCAGGGAGGGAAATCAGCCCCAGCATTTT
CDR3 length: 15; D gene: TRBD1; clone size: .; J gene: TRBJ1-5; V gene: TRBV24-1; CDR3 protein: CATSDGRGLSQPQHF; CDR3 DNA: TGTGCCACCAGTGATGGCAGGGGGCTTAGTCAGCCCCAGCATTTT
CDR3 length: 22; D gene: TRBD1; clone size: .; J gene: TRBJ1-1; V gene: TRBV3-1/TRBV3-2; CDR3 protein: CASSQDRPGTGERIDRDTEAFF; CDR3 DNA: TGTGCCAGCAGCCAAGATCGCCCCGGGACAGGAGAACGAATTGACCGGGACACTGAAGCTTTCTTT
CDR3 length: 16; D gene: .; clone size: few; J gene: TRBJ2-3; V gene: TRBV6-5; CDR3 protein: CASSYLNPRASDTQYF; CDR3 DNA: TGTGCCAGCAGTTACTTGAATCCACGAGCCTCAGATACGCAGTATTTT
CDR3 length: 19; D gene: TRBD2; clone size: few; J gene: TRBJ2-7; V gene: TRBV18; CDR3 protein: CASSPILGLAGDRENEQYF; CDR3 DNA: TGTGCCAGCTCACCCATATTGGGACTAGCGGGGGATCGTGAAAACGAGCAGTACTTC
CDR3 length: 14; D gene: TRBD1; clone size: few; J gene: TRBJ1-4; V gene: TRBV2; CDR3 protein: CASSPGTGNEKLFF; CDR3 DNA: TGTGCCAGCAGTCCCGGGACAGGGAATGAAAAACTGTTTTTT
CDR3 length: 13; D gene: .; clone size: .; J gene: TRBJ1-6; V gene: TRBV3-1/TRBV3-2; CDR3 protein: CASSQASLSPLHF; CDR3 DNA: TGTGCCAGCAGCCAAGCGTCCCTTTCACCCCTCCACTTT
CDR3 length: 13; D gene: .; clone size: once; J gene: TRBJ1-5; V gene: TRBV5-6; CDR3 protein: CASSLGGYQPQHF; CDR3 DNA: TGTGCCAGCAGCTTGGGCGGCTATCAGCCCCAGCATTTT
CDR3 length: 16; D gene: .; clone size: .; J gene: TRBJ2-4; V gene: TRBV7-9; CDR3 protein: CASSPRDSRAKNIQYF; CDR3 DNA: TGTGCCAGCAGCCCCCGGGATTCTAGAGCCAAAAACATTCAGTACTTC
CDR3 length: 12; D gene: .; clone size: .; J gene: TRBJ2-1; V gene: TRBV5-1; CDR3 protein: CASSSGGVRQFF; CDR3 DNA: TGCGCCAGCAGCTCGGGCGGGGTGAGGCAGTTCTTC
CDR3 length: 11; D gene: .; clone size: .; J gene: TRBJ2-1; V gene: TRBV28; CDR3 protein: CASSTYNEQFF; CDR3 DNA: TGTGCCAGCAGTACTTACAATGAGCAGTTCTTC
CDR3 length: 14; D gene: .; clone size: once; J gene: TRBJ1-3; V gene: TRBV15; CDR3 protein: CATSRGTHMGTIYF; CDR3 DNA: TGTGCCACCAGCAGAGGGACACATATGGGCACCATATATTTT
CDR3 length: 15; D gene: TRBD2; clone size: .; J gene: TRBJ2-7; V gene: TRBV29-1; CDR3 protein: CSVEKGSGGAYEQYF; CDR3 DNA: TGCAGCGTTGAAAAGGGGAGCGGGGGGGCGTACGAGCAGTACTTC
CDR3 length: 15; D gene: TRBD1; clone size: .; J gene: TRBJ1-5; V gene: TRBV28; CDR3 protein: CASRTGMSGNQPQHF; CDR3 DNA: TGTGCCAGCAGGACAGGGATGAGCGGCAATCAGCCCCAGCATTTT
CDR3 length: 14; D gene: TRBD1; clone size: .; J gene: TRBJ2-7; V gene: TRBV25-1; CDR3 protein: CATALETGAYEQYF; CDR3 DNA: TGTGCCACGGCTCTGGAAACAGGGGCCTACGAGCAGTACTTC
CDR3 length: 16; D gene: TRBD2; clone size: .; J gene: TRBJ2-3; V gene: TRBV5-1; CDR3 protein: CASSAASGRGTDTQYF; CDR3 DNA: TGCGCCAGCAGCGCAGCTAGCGGCCGGGGTACAGATACGCAGTATTTT
CDR3 length: 18; D gene: .; clone size: .; J gene: TRBJ1-1; V gene: TRBV21-1; CDR3 protein: CASSKVEGKVVVNTEAFF; CDR3 DNA: TGTGCCAGCAGCAAAGTCGAGGGTAAAGTTGTTGTAAACACTGAAGCTTTCTTT
CDR3 length: 17; D gene: TRBD1; clone size: .; J gene: TRBJ2-5; V gene: TRBV14; CDR3 protein: CASSHKPWPGQGRTQYF; CDR3 DNA: TGTGCCAGCAGCCACAAACCCTGGCCTGGACAGGGGAGGACCCAGTACTTC
CDR3 length: 15; D gene: .; clone size: few; J gene: TRBJ2-5; V gene: TRBV4-2; CDR3 protein: CASSQDVGGPATQYF; CDR3 DNA: TGTGCCAGCAGCCAAGATGTTGGGGGCCCAGCGACCCAGTACTTC